This passage covers 11 T cell receptor beta chains from one sample sequenced in a study of blood T cell repertoires in COVID-19. This table comes from immunoSEQ multiplex PCR, and its TCRdb copy is limited to in-frame clones, with some not included. The sample includes over 150,000 clones, 78% seen only once; the top ten take 1.5% to 2%. The sequenced sample consisted of peripheral blood. The receptor source for this set is a man aged 80 or over with acute or convalescent COVID-19.

This clone was recorded a few times. The junction and the germline gene differ at one end; a read error may be behind it. V and J are TRBV7-7 and TRBJ2-7; 8 bases align to TRBD1. The CDR3 runs to 14 residues. Germline CDR1 and CDR2: SSHAT and FNYEAQ (reference sequence). CDR3 in DNA: TGTGCTAGCAGCTTAGGACAGGGTAGCCACGAGCAGTACTTC. Residues: CASSLGQGSHEQYF.

The V call is TRBV18, the J call TRBJ2-3; 7 bases line up with TRBD2. The trim removed 2 bases at V and 1 base at J, leaving 6 bases unmatched. Germline CDR1 and CDR2: KGHSH and LQKENI. CDR3 length: 16 amino acids. The CDR3 DNA reads as TGTGCCAGCTCACCATTACCGGGAGGCCGCACAGATACGCAGTATTTT. Encoded protein: CASSPLPGGRTDTQYF.

The chain joins TRBV9 to TRBJ2-1; 10 bases agree with TRBD2. This CDR3 has 17 residues. V lost 4 bases, J lost 5 bases, and 12 bases stayed unmatched. Germline V CDR1 and CDR2: SGDLS, YYNGEE. The DNA for the CDR3 is TGTGCCAGCAGCACCCGTACCGGGACTAGCGTGAACAATGAGCAGTTCTTC. Translating it yields CASSTRTGTSVNNEQFF.

This chain joins TRBV24-1 and TRBJ2-5, with 8 bases identical to TRBD1. Per germline, CDR1 KGHDR and CDR2 SFDVKD. The CDR3 extends over 13 amino acids. The V gene end was trimmed by 7 bases and the J gene end by 5 bases; junction bases not matched to a gene: 5. The CDR3 nucleotides are TGTGCCACCAGGGCACAGGGGGTCGAGACCCAGTACTTC. Translating it yields CATRAQGVETQYF.

The gene calls are TRBV6-1 and TRBJ2-1; D is perhaps TRBD2 (6 bases). V was shortened by 4 bases and J by 6 bases, with 19 bases between the two germline ends. CDR1 is MNHNS and CDR2 is SASEGT in the germline V gene. This CDR3 is 16 amino acids long. Here the CDR3 DNA reads TGTGCCAGCAGTGGTAAGGACGCCGGCGGGGCCAATGAGCAGTTCTTC. It translates to CASSGKDAGGANEQFF.

This chain links TRBV5-8 with TRBJ2-1; 7 positions agree with TRBD2. V was clipped by 2 bases and J by 4 bases; unmatched bases: 9. The CDR3 runs 16 residues. Germline CDR1 is SGHTS and CDR2 is YDEGEE. Written as DNA, the CDR3 is TGTGCCAGCAGCTTCTCCGGAGGGAGGGCTTACAATGAGCAGTTCTTC. Translated, it gives CASSFSGGRAYNEQFF.

The genes are TRBV10-3 and TRBJ2-2, with a tentative D call TRBD1 (6 bases). V shed 5 bases and J shed 7 bases, with 8 bases lying between them. This CDR3 has 12 residues. CDR1 is ENHRY and CDR2 is SYGVKD in the germline V gene. This CDR3 reads CAISQGNGELFF. In DNA form, the CDR3 reads TGTGCCATCAGTCAGGGGAACGGGGAGCTGTTTTTT.

The rearrangement uses TRBV7-2 and TRBJ2-5, with D possibly matching TRBD2 (5 bases). Trimming removed 2 bases from V and 9 bases from J, with 19 bases in between. In germline, CDR1 is SGHTA, CDR2 FQGNSA. The CDR3 totals 15 residues. The CDR3 here is CASSLSVRGRSAQYF. CDR3 bases: TGTGCCAGCAGCTTATCCGTTCGGGGTCGGTCGGCCCAGTACTTC.

The rearrangement joins TRBV30 to TRBJ2-7, with 7 positions matching TRBD1. CDR3 length: 11 residues. After removal of 3 bases from V and 9 bases from J, the junction contained 5 bases not matched to a gene. In germline, CDR1 is GTSNPN, CDR2 SVGIG (reference sequence). CDR3 in DNA: TGTGCCTGGAGAAGCCCAGGGGGGCAGTACTTC. This encodes CAWRSPGGQYF. Looking up the rest from reference TRBV30 and TRBJ2-7 gives the full variable domain: SQTIHQWPATLVQPVGSPLSLECTVEGTSNPNLYWYRQAAGRGLQLLFYSVGIGQISSEVPQNLSASRPQDRQFILSSKKLLLSDSGFYLCAWRSPGGQYFGPGTRLTVT.

The genes are TRBV4-1 and TRBJ1-2; a possible D gene is TRBD1 (6 bases). Germline V gene sequence: CDR1 MGHRA, CDR2 YSYEKL. Trimming pared 4 bases from V and 7 bases from J, leaving 19 bases between. This CDR3 comprises 15 residues. The CDR3 coding sequence is TGCGCCAGCAGCCCGTTGACAGGCGGTGTCGTTGGCTACACCTTC. It encodes CASSPLTGGVVGYTF.

The rearrangement joins TRBV6-5 to TRBJ2-7; 9 nucleotides align to TRBD1. With V trimmed by 5 bases and J by 2 bases, 7 bases remained unmatched. This CDR3 has 15 amino acids. Looked up from germline, CDR1 is MNHEY and CDR2 is SVGAGI. The CDR3 protein is CASSRGQGPTYEQYV. The CDR3 DNA reads as TGTGCCAGCAGTCGCGGACAGGGGCCCACCTACGAGCAGTACGTC.